This TCR beta chain was found in a study of T cell responses to AZD1222 COVID-19 vaccine. Method: immunoSEQ multiplex PCR; TCRdb's copy keeps in-frame clones and lacks some. Of tens of thousands of clones in the sample, less than 95% were seen once. This CDR3 contains 14 residues. Germline V lookup: CDR1 LNHDA, CDR2 SQIVND (reference sequence). Trimming shortened V by 1 base and J by 4 bases, and 7 bases separated the two germline ends. This sample comprised peripheral blood, obtained 28 days after the second AZD1222 dose. This clonotype was obtained from an adult who received the AZD1222 COVID-19 vaccine. The chain joins TRBV19 to TRBJ2-2, with D perhaps given as TRBD1 or TRBD2 (5 bases each). As DNA, the CDR3 is TGTGCCAGTAGTATAGGAGGGGTCACCGGGGAGCTGTTTTTT. It is translated as CASSIGGVTGELFF.